The entry below gives a single T cell receptor (beta chain) sequence along with its context. Measured with immunoSEQ multiplex PCR; TCRdb has only the in-frame clones, and not every one. The sample yields some 300,000 clones, roughly 88% seen once. The sample originates from a study of blood T cell repertoires in COVID-19. Germline CDR1 is MNHNY and CDR2 is SVGAGI (reference sequence). The length of the CDR3 is 14 residues. Trimming at V came to 6 bases and at J to 5 bases, leaving 8 bases not matched to a gene. The J gene is TRBJ1-1, the V gene TRBV6-6; TRBD1 agrees at 8 bases. The clonotype comes from a woman aged 30 to 39 who had recovered from COVID-19. Sequences were obtained from peripheral blood. CDR3 protein: CASRRTTGGTEAFF. CDR3 bases: TGTGCCAGCAGACGTACTACAGGGGGAACTGAAGCTTTCTTT.